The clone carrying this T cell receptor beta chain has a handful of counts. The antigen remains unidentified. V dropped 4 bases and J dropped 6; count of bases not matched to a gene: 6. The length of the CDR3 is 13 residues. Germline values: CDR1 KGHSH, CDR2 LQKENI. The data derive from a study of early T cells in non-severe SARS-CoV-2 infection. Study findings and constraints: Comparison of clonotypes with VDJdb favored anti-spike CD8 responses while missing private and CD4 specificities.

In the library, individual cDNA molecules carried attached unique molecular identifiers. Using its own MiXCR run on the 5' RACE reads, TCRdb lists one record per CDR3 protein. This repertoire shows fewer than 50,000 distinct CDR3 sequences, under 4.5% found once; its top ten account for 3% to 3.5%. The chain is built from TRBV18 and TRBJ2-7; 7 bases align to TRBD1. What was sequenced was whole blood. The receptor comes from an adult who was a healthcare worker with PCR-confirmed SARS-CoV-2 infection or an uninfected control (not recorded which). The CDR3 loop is CASSQLQGVEQYF. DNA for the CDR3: TGTGCCAGCTCACAACTCCAGGGGGTCGAGCAGTACTTC.